This entry describes one T cell receptor (beta chain). The junction had 6 bases not matched to a gene; V was cut back by 6 bases and J by 7 bases. The CDR3 runs to 14 residues. From germline, CDR1 is MNHNS and CDR2 SASEGT. PCR employed 60 Vbeta and 13 Jbeta primers. Here immunoSEQ multiplex PCR was the method, and the copy in TCRdb shows in-frame clones only, minus some. There are around 98,000 clones in the sample; under 70% occur only once, and less than 2.5% lies in the top ten. The data originate from a study of cytomegalovirus exposure and HLA in healthy donors. This chain connects TRBV6-1 to TRBJ1-6; 7 nucleotides align to TRBD1. The source is a man aged 50 or older in good health and CMV-seronegative. The material sequenced was PBMCs. The chain's CDR3 is CASSPTGENSPLHF. The DNA for the CDR3 is TGTGCCAGCAGCCCTACAGGGGAAAATTCACCCCTCCACTTT.